The sequence of this T cell receptor (beta chain) was determined in a study of T cell responses to AZD1222 COVID-19 vaccine. Findings and limits, study-wide: In the spike-specific TCR repertoire, nearly half reportedly target unmutated variant regions. There were mostly white British donors and more females than males, and clonal diversity was possibly underestimated.

TCRdb keeps only in-frame clones here, not all; method: immunoSEQ multiplex PCR. The sample lists about 140,000 clones, 88% occurring once. Details on this clone: Its matching antigen is unknown.

V gave up 7 bases and J gave up 7 bases, with 16 bases separating them. The CDR3 covers 13 residues. The germline V gene has CDR1 SGHAT and CDR2 FQNNGV. The starting material was peripheral blood, obtained 28 days after the second dose of the MenACWY control vaccine. This sequence joins TRBV11-2 and TRBJ1-2; no definite D call. This sequence originates from an adult who received the MenACWY meningococcal vaccine as a control. CDR3 coding DNA: TGTGCCAGCACCCTCGGGAGCACCAGTGGCTACACCTTC. Its protein is CASTLGSTSGYTF.